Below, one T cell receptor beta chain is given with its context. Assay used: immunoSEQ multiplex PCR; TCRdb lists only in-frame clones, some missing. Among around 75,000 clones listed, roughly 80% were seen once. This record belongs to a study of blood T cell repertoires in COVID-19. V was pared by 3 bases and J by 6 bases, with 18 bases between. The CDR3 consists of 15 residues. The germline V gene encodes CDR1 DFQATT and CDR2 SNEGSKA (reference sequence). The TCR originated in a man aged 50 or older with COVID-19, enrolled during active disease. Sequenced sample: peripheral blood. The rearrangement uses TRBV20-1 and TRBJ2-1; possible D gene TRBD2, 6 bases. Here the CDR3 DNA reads TGCAGTGCTAGTGGTAGCGGCCTTGGGAGCAATGAGCAGTTCTTC. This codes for CSASGSGLGSNEQFF.